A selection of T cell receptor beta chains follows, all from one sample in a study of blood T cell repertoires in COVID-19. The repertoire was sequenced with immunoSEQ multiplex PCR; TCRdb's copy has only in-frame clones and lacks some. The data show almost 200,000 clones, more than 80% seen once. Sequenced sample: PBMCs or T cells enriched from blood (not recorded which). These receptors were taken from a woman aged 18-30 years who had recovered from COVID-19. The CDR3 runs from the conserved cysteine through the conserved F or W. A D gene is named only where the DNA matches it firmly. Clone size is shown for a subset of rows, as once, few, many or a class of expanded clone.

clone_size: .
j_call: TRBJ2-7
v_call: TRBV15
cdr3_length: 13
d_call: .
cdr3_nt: TGTGCCACCAGCAGAGCGCGGGGCTACGAGCAGTACTTC
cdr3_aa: CATSRARGYEQYF

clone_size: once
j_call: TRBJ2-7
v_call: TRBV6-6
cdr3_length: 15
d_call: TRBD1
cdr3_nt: TGTGCCAGCAGTTACTTGGGGACAGCTTCCTACGAGCAGTACTTC
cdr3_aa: CASSYLGTASYEQYF

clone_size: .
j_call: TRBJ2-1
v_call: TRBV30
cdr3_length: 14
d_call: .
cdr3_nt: TGTGCCTGGAGTGCGGGACAACGGACCAATGAGCAGTTCTTC
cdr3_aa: CAWSAGQRTNEQFF

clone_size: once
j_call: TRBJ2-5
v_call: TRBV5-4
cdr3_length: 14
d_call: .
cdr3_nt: TGTGCCAGCAGCTTGGACCTAGCCCAAGAGACCCAGTACTTC
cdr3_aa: CASSLDLAQETQYF

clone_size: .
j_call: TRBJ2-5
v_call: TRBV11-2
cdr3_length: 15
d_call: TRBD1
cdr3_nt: TGTGCCAGCAGATCATCCGGGACAGCTCTGGAGACCCAGTACTTC
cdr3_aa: CASRSSGTALETQYF

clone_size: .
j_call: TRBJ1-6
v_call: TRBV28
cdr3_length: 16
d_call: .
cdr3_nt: TGTGCCAGCAGTTCGGGGGGCGCAGGGGATAATTCACCCCTCCACTTT
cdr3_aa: CASSSGGAGDNSPLHF

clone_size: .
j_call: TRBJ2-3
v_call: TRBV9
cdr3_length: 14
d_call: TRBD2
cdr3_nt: TGTGCCAGCAGCGTAAGCGGGGGGGCGGAGACGCAGTATTTT
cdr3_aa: CASSVSGGAETQYF

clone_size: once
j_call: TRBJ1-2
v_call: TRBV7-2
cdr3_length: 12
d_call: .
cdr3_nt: TGTGCCAGCAGCTTATTCCCCATGGGCTACACCTTC
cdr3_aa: CASSLFPMGYTF

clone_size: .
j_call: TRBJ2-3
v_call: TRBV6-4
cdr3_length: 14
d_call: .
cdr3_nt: TGTGCCAGCAGTGGGGGCGGGGAGACAGATACGCAGTATTTT
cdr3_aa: CASSGGGETDTQYF

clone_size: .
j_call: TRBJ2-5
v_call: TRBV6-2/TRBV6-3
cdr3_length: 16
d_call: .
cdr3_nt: TGTGCCAGCAGTCTCATGACTTGGTACACGAGGGAGACCCAGTACTTC
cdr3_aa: CASSLMTWYTRETQYF

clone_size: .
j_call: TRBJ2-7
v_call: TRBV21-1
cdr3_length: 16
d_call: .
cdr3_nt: TGTGCCAGCAGCAAAGCGGGGGGGATGAGCTCCTACGAGCAGTACTTC
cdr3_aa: CASSKAGGMSSYEQYF

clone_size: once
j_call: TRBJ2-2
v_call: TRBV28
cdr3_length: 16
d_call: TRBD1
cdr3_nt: TGTGCCAGCAGGGATCACCAAACACAGGGGGCCGGGGAGCTGTTTTTT
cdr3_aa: CASRDHQTQGAGELFF

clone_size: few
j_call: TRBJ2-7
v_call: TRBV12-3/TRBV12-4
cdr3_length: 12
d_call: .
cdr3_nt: TGTGCCAGCAGTTTTCCGAGATACGAGCAGTACTTC
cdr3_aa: CASSFPRYEQYF

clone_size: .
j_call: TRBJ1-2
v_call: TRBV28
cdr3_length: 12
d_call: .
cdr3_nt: TGTGCCAGCAGTTTAGGGGGCCGTGGCTACACCTTC
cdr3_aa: CASSLGGRGYTF

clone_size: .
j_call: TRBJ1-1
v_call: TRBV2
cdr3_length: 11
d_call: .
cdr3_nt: TGTGCCAGCAGTCGACAGACTGAAGCTTTCTTT
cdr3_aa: CASSRQTEAFF

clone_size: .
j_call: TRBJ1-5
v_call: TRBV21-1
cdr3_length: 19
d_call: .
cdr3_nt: TGTGCCAGCAGCAAAGAAGGGACAGGGCCCTCTTATAGCAATCAGCCCCAGCATTTT
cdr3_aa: CASSKEGTGPSYSNQPQHF

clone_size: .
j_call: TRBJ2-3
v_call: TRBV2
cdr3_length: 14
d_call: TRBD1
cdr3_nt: TGTGCCAGCAACGACAGGGGAGACACAGATACGCAGTATTTT
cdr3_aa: CASNDRGDTDTQYF

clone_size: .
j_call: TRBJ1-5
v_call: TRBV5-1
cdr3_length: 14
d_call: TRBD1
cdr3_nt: TGCGCCAGCAGCTTGGGGGGACAGAATCAGCCCCAGCATTTT
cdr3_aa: CASSLGGQNQPQHF

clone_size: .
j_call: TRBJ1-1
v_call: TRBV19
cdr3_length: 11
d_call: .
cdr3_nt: TGTGCCAGTACAGGGGCCACTGAAGCTTTCTTT
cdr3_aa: CASTGATEAFF

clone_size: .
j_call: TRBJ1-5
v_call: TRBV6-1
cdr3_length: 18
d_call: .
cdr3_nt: TGTGCCAGCAGTGAAGCTTGGCAGGCTGCTTATAGCAATCAGCCCCAGCATTTT
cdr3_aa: CASSEAWQAAYSNQPQHF

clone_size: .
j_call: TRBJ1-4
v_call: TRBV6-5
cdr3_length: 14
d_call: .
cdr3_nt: TGTGCCAGCAGTTCCGACAGTGCTTCCAAAAAACTGTTTTTT
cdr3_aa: CASSSDSASKKLFF

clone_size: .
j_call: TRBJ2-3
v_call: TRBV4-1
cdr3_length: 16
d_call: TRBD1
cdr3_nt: TGCGCCAGCAGCCAAGATGGGACGAGGGGGCTAAATACGCAGTATTTT
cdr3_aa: CASSQDGTRGLNTQYF

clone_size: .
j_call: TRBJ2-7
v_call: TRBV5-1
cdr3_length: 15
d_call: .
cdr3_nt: TGCGCCAGCAGCATACTACCGGGAGATGGGTACGAGCAGTACTTC
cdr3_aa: CASSILPGDGYEQYF

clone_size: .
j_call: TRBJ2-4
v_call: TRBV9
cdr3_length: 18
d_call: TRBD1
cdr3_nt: TGTGCCAGCAGCGTAGGGACAGGGAATAACCTAGCCAAAAACATTCAGTACTTC
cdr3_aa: CASSVGTGNNLAKNIQYF

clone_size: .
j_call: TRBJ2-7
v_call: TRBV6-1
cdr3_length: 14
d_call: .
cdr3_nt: TGTGCCAGCAGTGAGCGGGACGGTGGCTACGAGCAGTACTTC
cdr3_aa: CASSERDGGYEQYF

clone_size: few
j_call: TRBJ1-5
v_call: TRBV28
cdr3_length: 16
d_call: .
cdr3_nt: TGTGCCAGCAGTTTATATGGGACACTTAGCAATCAGCCCCAGCATTTT
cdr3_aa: CASSLYGTLSNQPQHF

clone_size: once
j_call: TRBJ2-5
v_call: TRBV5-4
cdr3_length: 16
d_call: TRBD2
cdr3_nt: TGTGCCAGCAGCGTTTCTAGCGGGGGGCTGGGAGAGACCCAGTACTTC
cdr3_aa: CASSVSSGGLGETQYF

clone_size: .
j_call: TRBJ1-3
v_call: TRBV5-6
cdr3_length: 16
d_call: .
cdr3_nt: TGTGCCAGCAGCTCCTCACGGACGGGGACTGGAAACACCATATATTTT
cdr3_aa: CASSSSRTGTGNTIYF

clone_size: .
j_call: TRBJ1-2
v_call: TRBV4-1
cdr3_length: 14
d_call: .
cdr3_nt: TGCGCCAGCAGCCATTTTAGGGGGAGGGAAGGCTACACCTTC
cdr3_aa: CASSHFRGREGYTF

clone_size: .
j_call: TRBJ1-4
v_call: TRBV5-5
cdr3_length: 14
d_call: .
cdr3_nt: TGTGCCAGCAGCTTGGTGGGAGGGGATGAAAAACTGTTTTTT
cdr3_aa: CASSLVGGDEKLFF

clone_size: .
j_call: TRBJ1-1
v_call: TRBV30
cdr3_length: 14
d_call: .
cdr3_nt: TGTGCCTGGAGTGTTGGAACAGGGCGCACTGAAGCTTTCTTT
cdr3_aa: CAWSVGTGRTEAFF

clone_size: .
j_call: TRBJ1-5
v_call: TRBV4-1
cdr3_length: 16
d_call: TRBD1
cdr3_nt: TGCGCCAGCAGCCAAGACTCCGGACAGGGGATCAGGCCCCAGCATTTT
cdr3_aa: CASSQDSGQGIRPQHF

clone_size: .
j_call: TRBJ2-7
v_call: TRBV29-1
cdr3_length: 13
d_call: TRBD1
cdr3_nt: TGCAGCGTCCTTGACAGGGGGGTTGGCGCCCGGTACTTC
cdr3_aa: CSVLDRGVGARYF

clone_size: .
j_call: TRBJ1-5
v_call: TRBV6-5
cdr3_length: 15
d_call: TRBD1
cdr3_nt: TGTGCCAGCAGTTACAGGGGGCTGGGCAATCAGCCCCAGCATTTT
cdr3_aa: CASSYRGLGNQPQHF

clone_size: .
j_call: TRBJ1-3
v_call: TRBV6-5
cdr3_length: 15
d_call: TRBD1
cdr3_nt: TGTGCCAGCAGGGGGGGGACAGGGCAGGGAAACACCATATATTTT
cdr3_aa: CASRGGTGQGNTIYF

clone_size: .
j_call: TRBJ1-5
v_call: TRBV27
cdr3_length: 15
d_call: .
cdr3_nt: TGTGCCAGCAGTCCGGACACTTATAGCAATCAGCCCCAGCATTTT
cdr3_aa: CASSPDTYSNQPQHF

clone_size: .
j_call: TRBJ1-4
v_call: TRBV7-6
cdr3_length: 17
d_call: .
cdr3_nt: TGTGCCAGCAGCCCGTTCCCCCCAGGGGATCAGGACGAAAAACTGTTTTTT
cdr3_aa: CASSPFPPGDQDEKLFF

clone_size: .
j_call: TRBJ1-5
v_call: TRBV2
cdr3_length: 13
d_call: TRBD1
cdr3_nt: TGTGCCAGCAGTGGGGACAGGGACCAGCCCCAGCATTTT
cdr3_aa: CASSGDRDQPQHF

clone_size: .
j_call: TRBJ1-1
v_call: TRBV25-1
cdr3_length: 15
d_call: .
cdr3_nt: TGTGCCAGCAGTGATGGGTCCCTCGGGCGGGCTGAAGCTTTCTTT
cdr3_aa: CASSDGSLGRAEAFF

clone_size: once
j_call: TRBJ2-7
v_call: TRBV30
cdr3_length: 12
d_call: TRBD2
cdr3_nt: TGTGCCGGTGGGAGGGGAAGGTACGAGCAGTACTTC
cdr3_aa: CAGGRGRYEQYF

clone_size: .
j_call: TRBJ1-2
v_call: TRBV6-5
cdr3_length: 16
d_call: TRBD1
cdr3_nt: TGTGCCAGCAGTTACCTACCGGGACAGGGGGTCTATGGCTACACCTTC
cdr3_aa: CASSYLPGQGVYGYTF

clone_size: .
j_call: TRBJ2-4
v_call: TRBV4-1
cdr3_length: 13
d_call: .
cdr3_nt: TGCGCCAGCAGCCAAGAGGGGGGAAACATTCAGTACTTC
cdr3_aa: CASSQEGGNIQYF

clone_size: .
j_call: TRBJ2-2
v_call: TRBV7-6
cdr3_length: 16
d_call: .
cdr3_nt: TGTGCCAGCAGCTTAGCTCCTCCTAGGCACACCGGGGAGCTGTTTTTT
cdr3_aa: CASSLAPPRHTGELFF

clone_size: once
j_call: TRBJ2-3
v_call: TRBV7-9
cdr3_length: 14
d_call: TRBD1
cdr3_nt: TGTGCCACCAACGGGGACAGAAGCACAGATACGCAGTATTTT
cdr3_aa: CATNGDRSTDTQYF

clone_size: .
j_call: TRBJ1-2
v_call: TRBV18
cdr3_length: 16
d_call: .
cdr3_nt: TGTGCCAGCTCACGGGAGGGACCGAGAACTAACTATGGCTACACCTTC
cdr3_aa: CASSREGPRTNYGYTF

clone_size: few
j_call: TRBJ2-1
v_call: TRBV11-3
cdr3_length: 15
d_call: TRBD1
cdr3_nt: TGTGCCAGCAGCTTGACAGGGGCCGGCAACAATGAGCAGTTCTTC
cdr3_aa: CASSLTGAGNNEQFF

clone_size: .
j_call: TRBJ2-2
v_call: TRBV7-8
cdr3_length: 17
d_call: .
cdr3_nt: TGTGCCAGCAGCTCCCCTGGGGGGGGCCGCAACACCGGGGAGCTGTTTTTT
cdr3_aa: CASSSPGGGRNTGELFF

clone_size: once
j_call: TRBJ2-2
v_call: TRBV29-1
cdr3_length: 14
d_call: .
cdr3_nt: TGCAGCGTTGAAGTACCAGAGAACACCGGGGAGCTGTTTTTT
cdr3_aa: CSVEVPENTGELFF

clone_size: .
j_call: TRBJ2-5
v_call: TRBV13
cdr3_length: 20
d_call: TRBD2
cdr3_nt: TGTGCCAGCAGCTTAGGCCGGCTAGCGGGGGCCCCACGGTACCAAGAGACCCAGTACTTC
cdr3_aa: CASSLGRLAGAPRYQETQYF